This TCR beta chain emerged from a study of vaccination and CD4 T cells after COVID-19 (dated by TCRdb to between 2021 and 2023). The study in broad terms: SARS-CoV-2 positivity had been established in the convalescent patients by nasal swab PCR, and mild disease was recorded in several of these patients and severe disease in one. The convalescent cohort included six males and four females, with two Hispanic individuals, seven Caucasians, two Asians and one multiracial person. Participants received two doses of either the Pfizer-BioNTech BNT162b2 vaccine (n=8) or the Moderna mRNA-1273 vaccine (n=2). Post-COVID blood samples from convalescent patients were collected a median of approximately 100 days after diagnosis, with a range of roughly 35 to 180 days. The time from the second vaccine dose to post-vaccine blood sampling had a median of 72 days and ranged from 14 to 241 days. Overlapping spike peptide pools from SARS-CoV-2 and from the common cold coronaviruses HCoV-NL63, HCoV-OC43 and HCoV-229E were used as culture stimuli. Control cultures used a CEFX viral epitope pool as positive control, an HIV-1 Nef peptide pool as negative control, or no peptide. In ten to eleven COVID-19 convalescent patients and a few infection-naive healthy vaccine recipients, researchers compared the spike-specific CD4+ TCR repertoire from before mRNA vaccination with the repertoire from after. Summary of the overall study and its limitations: Nearly all vaccine-specific clones in convalescent patients (304 of 307) were mono-reactive for SARS-CoV-2 spike rather than cross-reactive with common cold coronaviruses. In convalescent patients, a median approximately 90% of post-vaccine SARS-CoV-2-reactive clones were detected only after vaccination, suggesting vaccine-specific priming. The study included relatively few convalescent patients and did not analyze early timepoints after natural infection. The median number of SARS-CoV-2-reactive clonotypes rose from about 19 after infection to around 40 after vaccination, but the change was not significant.

Library preparation used PCR. DNA from cultured CD4+ T cells was subjected to TCR sequencing with the Oncomine TCR Beta short-read assay at the Johns Hopkins FTIC core. The QIAamp micro DNA kit was used to extract genomic DNA from the cultured CD4+ T cells. Oncomine TCR Beta libraries made from cultured CD4+ T cells were pooled using unique dual indexes and sequenced on an Illumina iSeq 100. The source study handled its data this way. Non-productive sequences were filtered out, and CDR3s that did not start with C, did not end with F or W, or were shorter than 7 amino acids were discarded. Antigen-specific clonotypes were identified with the MANAFEST web application by comparing peptide-stimulated wells with reference and other culture wells. An FDR below 0.05, an odds ratio above 5, and a productive frequency above 0.1% in at least two of three replicate wells were required for clones to be considered positive. A clonotype was classed as cross-reactive if the clonotype showed significant expansion both in SARS-CoV-2 spike wells and in at least one common cold coronavirus spike condition. Using R version 3.6.1, CDR3 homology was evaluated through Levenshtein distances (stringdist) along with unrooted phylogenetic trees (ape). The public reads were reanalyzed by TCRdb: fastp trimming at Q25, MiXCR alignment, in-frame beta chains only. Rows merge per CDR3 protein into single entries with the most common DNA and genes. These V and J calls derive from TCRdb rather than the authors' analysis. The sample yields about 15,000 distinct CDR3 sequences; about 25% were counted once. Jointly, the top ten make up roughly 20% of the sample.

What the treatment or condition label conveys for this sample: approximately 11-day PBMC culture with coronavirus spike peptide pools or control peptides (ViraFEST assay). The study used the ViraFEST assay, which expanded antigen-specific T cells with peptide pools and then identified expanded clonotypes by TCR sequencing. The convalescent patients' positive SARS-CoV-2 PCR tests fell between March and December 2020, which was before the Alpha, Beta and Delta variants emerged in the United States. PBMCs were cultured at around 2 million per well in IMDM supplemented with approximately 4.7% human AB serum and about 10 IU/ml IL-2, with about 9 ug/ml peptide pools added. On days 3 and 7, half of the culture medium was replaced with fresh IL-2-containing medium. After 10 days of culture, CD4+ T cells were isolated by negative selection with the EasySep CD4+ T cell isolation kit. PBMCs were separated from whole blood using Ficoll-Paque Plus gradient centrifugation and then either used fresh or cryopreserved at -140C. Culture conditions were generally each tested in triplicate wells.

This clonotype has more than one count but fewer than ten. Its antigen remains undetermined. No much larger clone is present one base from it, and per-base qualities are unavailable. The sequencing sample was made of cultured CD4+ T cells from blood. The source is a human donor with COVID-19.

The nucleotides are TGTGCCAGTAGTAGGGACAGGGCGAACACTGAAGCTTTCTTT. Its amino acids are CASSRDRANTEAFF. Recombination connected TRBV19 to TRBJ1-1, with 9 bases aligning to TRBD1. For CDR1 and CDR2, the germline V gene (reference sequence) lists LNHDA and SQIVND. After removal of 4 bases from V and 1 base from J, the junction retains 1 base not matched to a gene. The CDR3, cysteine through phenylalanine, is 14 amino acids long. The sequence is cut down to CDR3 DNA, 42 bases in frame from base 1.